The present TCR beta chain was sequenced within a study of blood T cell repertoires in COVID-19. Study in general: Acute and convalescent COVID-19 specimens originated in the United States, Italy and Spain.

Method: immunoSEQ multiplex PCR; TCRdb's copy keeps in-frame clones and lacks some. The data hold 300,000 to 450,000 clones, with 88% observed a single time. Adults between roughly 18 and 95 years of age took part from 20 to 25 US areas. Participants had their cohort set by participant-reported clinical history. Cohort 3 recovery required two negative PCRs, clearance, or symptom resolution. Germline CDR1 is LGHDT and CDR2 is YNNKEL (reference sequence). This CDR3 is 15 amino acids long. V shed 4 bases and J 10 bases; nucleotides not matched to a gene: 9. The chain employs TRBV3-1 (or the pseudogene TRBV3-2) and TRBJ1-6; 8 bases fit TRBD1. Material: PBMCs or T cells enriched from blood (not recorded which). The TCR originated in a woman between 18 and 30 years old who had recovered from COVID-19. CDR3 loop: CASSPTGTGNSPLHF. CDR3 nucleotides: TGTGCCAGCAGCCCCACCGGGACAGGTAACTCACCCCTCCACTTT.